Described below is a single TCR beta chain sequence and its context. This record belongs to a study of blood T cell repertoires in COVID-19. As originally analysed: Researchers report that nucleated cell counts were estimated from reference gene primer amplification. Clones were sequenced by immunoSEQ multiplex PCR, and TCRdb holds only the in-frame ones, with some missing. The DNA was the basis for D and trimming; V, J and clone size are from that table. Among some 150,000 clones, 75% to 85% were seen once, and the ten largest hold approximately 9.7%. CDR3 length equals 17 residues. The V gene's germline CDR1 is LNHDA and CDR2 SQIVND (reference sequence). The trim removed 7 bases at V and 2 bases at J, leaving 7 bases unmatched.

This chain joins TRBV19 and TRBJ2-5; 16 bases agree with TRBD2. The sequenced material came from peripheral blood. This receptor was taken from a woman aged 45-65 years with acute or convalescent COVID-19. In nucleotides, the CDR3 is TGTGCCAGTATTGGGACTAGCGGGGGGGTCCGGCAAGAGACCCAGTACTTC. Protein sequence: CASIGTSGGVRQETQYF. Filled out from reference TRBV19 and TRBJ2-5, the complete variable domain reads DGGITQSPKYLFRKEGQNVTLSCEQNLNHDAMYWYRQDPGQGLRLIYYSQIVNDFQKGDIAEGYSVSREKKESFPLTVTSAQKNPTAFYLCASIGTSGGVRQETQYFGPGTRLLVL.